Below, 14 T cell receptor beta chains from the same sample are listed, as sequenced in a study of tumor-infiltrating lymphocytes in primary liver carcinoma. Germline DNA was also extracted, and blood RNA derived from unsorted whole blood. With 500 ng total RNA as template and a constant-region primer, TCR beta cDNA was made. Three nested multiplex PCR rounds, a slightly modified ARM-PCR, produced the libraries for TCR beta. Both of the initial two PCR rounds ran for about 9 cycles and employed TRBV1-TRBV30 forward primers alongside a C-beta reverse primer. TCRdb reprocessed the multiplex PCR reads with MiXCR, giving one entry per CDR3 protein. The table lists approximately 300,000 distinct CDR3 sequences, 65% of them singletons. The material sequenced was peripheral blood. The receptors come from a man aged 35 to 55 with primary liver carcinoma and hepatitis B virus infection.

For this clonotype: At one end, the junction sequence differs from germline, possibly due to a read error. In DNA, the CDR3 is TGTGCCAGCACTGAAATCCCGAGCTCCTACGAGCAGTACTTC. This translates into CASTEIPSSYEQYF. The V and J genes are TRBV6-1 and TRBJ2-7; unclear D gene. Germline CDR1 reads MNHNS; CDR2 reads SASEGT. This CDR3 has 14 residues.

Of note for this clonotype: A read error may explain this, as a much larger clone is one base away. The chain recombines TRBV6-1 with TRBJ2-3; the match to TRBD1 covers 8 bases. The CDR3 has 15 residues. Germline loops: CDR1 MNHNS, CDR2 SASEGT. CDR3 sequence (DNA): TGTGCCAGGAGTGGAACAGGGGGTCGCACAGATACGCAGTATTTT. It is translated as CARSGTGGRTDTQYF.

Many counts were recorded for this clonotype. V is TRBV11-2 and J is TRBJ2-7; D gene ambiguous. Trimming shortened V by 1 base and J by 2 bases, and 12 bases separated the two germline ends. Looked up from germline, CDR1 is SGHAT and CDR2 is FQNNGV. The CDR3 loop spans 15 amino acids. Written as DNA, the CDR3 is TGTGCCAGCAGCTTAGGGGCTAGATTACCCTACGAGCAGTACTTC. It translates to CASSLGARLPYEQYF.

Comment on this clonotype: Because the CDR3 is missing its conserved closing phenylalanine or tryptophan, this is likely a read error. The V and J genes are TRBV29-1 and TRBJ2-7, with D perhaps matching TRBD2 (5 bases). Germline CDR1 SQVTM, CDR2 ANQGSEA. This CDR3 spans 15 amino acids. The CDR3 DNA sequence: TGTAGCGTTGGCCTGCGGATGCCGAGTTCCTACGAGCAGTACTTA. This codes for CSVGLRMPSSYEQYL.

As to this clonotype: Its ends do not fully match the called genes, so a read error is possible. J is TRBJ2-3 and V is TRBV6-1; TRBD1 matches 9 bases. The germline CDR1 and CDR2 sequences are MNHNS and SASEGT. This CDR3 is 16 amino acids long. The CDR3 DNA follows: TGTGCCAGCAGTGGCCGGGACAGGGCCAGCATAGATACGCAGTATTTT. It translates to CASSGRDRASIDTQYF.

This clonotype has a handful of counts. The chain is built from TRBV5-1 and TRBJ2-3; 8 bases map to TRBD1. This CDR3 contains 17 residues. The V gene end was trimmed by 3 bases and the J gene end by 0 bases; junction bases not matched to a gene: 9. Germline V gene sequence: CDR1 SGHRS, CDR2 YFSETQ. The chain's CDR3 is CASSSSGTGSSTDTQYF. DNA for the CDR3: TGCGCCAGCAGCTCCTCCGGGACAGGAAGTAGCACAGATACGCAGTATTTT.

Note on this clonotype: Given the absence of the conserved phenylalanine or tryptophan at the CDR3 end, a read error is likely. This chain uses TRBV11-2 with TRBJ2-5; no clear D gene. The CDR3 extends over 11 amino acids. Germline V CDR1 and CDR2: SGHAT, FQNNGV. CDR3 residues: CVSSFGETQYS. CDR3 nucleotides: TGTGTCAGTAGCTTTGGGGAGACCCAGTACTCC.

On this clonotype: Because the CDR3's place on the DNA is in doubt, the DNA is left out and the CDR3 is given as listed by TCRdb. V usage is TRBV21-1 and J usage is TRBJ2-6; the table's D call, TRBD1, was not checked against the DNA. TRBV21-1 is a listed pseudogene. The CDR3 sequence runs 17 residues, both termini included. This CDR3 is CASSKRQVGSGANVMTF.

A word on this clonotype: A much larger clone sits a single nucleotide away, making a read error possible. This chain connects TRBV12-3 or TRBV12-4 to TRBJ2-5; D is possibly TRBD2 (5 bases). The CDR3 covers 13 residues. The CDR3 region has the DNA TGTACCAGCAGTTTGGCTAGCCGAGAGACCCAGTACTTC. Amino acids: CTSSLASRETQYF.

This clonotype appeared many times. V usage is TRBV5-1 and J usage is TRBJ2-3; D unresolved. The V end was cut by 1 base, the J end by 5 bases, with 8 bases between. CDR3 size: 13 residues. Per the germline V gene, CDR1 is SGHRS and CDR2 is YFSETQ. The CDR3, as DNA: TGCGCCAGCAGCTTGATGGGCATAGATACGCAGTATTTT. This translates into CASSLMGIDTQYF.

The gene calls are TRBV5-6 and TRBJ1-5, with a weak D call TRBD1 (6 bases). Trimming removed 4 bases from V and 4 bases from J, with 12 bases in between. CDR1 is SGHDT and CDR2 is YYEEEE in the germline V gene. There are 14 residues in the CDR3. CDR3 DNA sequence: TGTGCCAGCAGCACAACAGGGTTTAATCAGCCCCAGCATTTT. Translated, it gives CASSTTGFNQPQHF.

With respect to this clonotype: An end of the junction does not agree with germline; a read error may underlie this. The gene calls are TRBV11-2 and TRBJ2-1; D perhaps matches TRBD1 (5 bases). CDR1 is SGHAT and CDR2 is FQNNGV in the germline V gene. The CDR3 is 11 amino acids. DNA for the CDR3: TGTGCCGACAGCTCTCCCAATGGGCAGTTCTTC. Amino acids: CADSSPNGQFF.

As for this clonotype: A much larger clone sits a single nucleotide away, making a read error possible. V is TRBV29-1 and J is TRBJ1-1; D may be TRBD1 (6 bases). This CDR3 is built from 12 residues. Germline-derived CDR1 and CDR2 are SQVTM and ANQGSEA. The CDR3 protein is CSVADGGGGAVF. CDR3 bases: TGCAGCGTTGCCGACGGAGGGGGTGGGGCTGTCTTT.

As concerns this clonotype: A read error is likely, as this CDR3 ends without the conserved phenylalanine or tryptophan. The chain joins TRBV4-1 to TRBJ2-6, with 7 bases identical to TRBD2. Germline lookup yields CDR1 MGHRA and CDR2 YSYEKL. CDR3 size: 16 residues. The CDR3 region is CASSHGGMGGAIVLTS. As DNA, the CDR3 is TGCGCCAGCAGCCACGGGGGGATGGGTGGGGCCATCGTCCTGACTTCC.